This TCR beta chain appears in the sequencing data of a study of ipilimumab plus nivolumab after autologous stem cell transplantation. Study details: DLBCL patients had primary refractory or relapsed disease.

Dosing: nivolumab 3 mg/kg IV, weeks 1, 4, 7, 10, then every two weeks to week 26. This clone has only a few counts. The CDR3 totals 13 residues. V was clipped by 5 bases and J by 4 bases, with 12 bases between them. CDR1 and CDR2 from the germline V gene are SGHTA and FQGTGA. Here immunoSEQ multiplex PCR was the method, and the copy in TCRdb shows in-frame clones only, minus some. The sample carries roughly 15,000 clones, around four fifths recorded once. This TCR was sampled from a male donor with diffuse large B-cell lymphoma. The sequencing used PBMCs, collected in a trial of ipilimumab plus nivolumab as post-transplant consolidation. This rearrangement joins TRBV7-3 to TRBJ2-7, with a possible D match to TRBD2 (6 bases). The CDR3 loop reads CASSPNGGYEQYF. The CDR3 DNA is TGTGCCAGCAGCCCAAACGGGGGTTACGAGCAGTACTTC. The entire variable domain, with the rest obtained from reference TRBV7-3 and TRBJ2-7, is as follows: GAGVSQTPSNKVTEKGKYVELRCDPISGHTALYWYRQSLGQGPEFLIYFQGTGAADDSGLPNDRFFAVRPEGSVSTLKIQRTERGDSAVYLCASSPNGGYEQYFGPGTRLTVT.